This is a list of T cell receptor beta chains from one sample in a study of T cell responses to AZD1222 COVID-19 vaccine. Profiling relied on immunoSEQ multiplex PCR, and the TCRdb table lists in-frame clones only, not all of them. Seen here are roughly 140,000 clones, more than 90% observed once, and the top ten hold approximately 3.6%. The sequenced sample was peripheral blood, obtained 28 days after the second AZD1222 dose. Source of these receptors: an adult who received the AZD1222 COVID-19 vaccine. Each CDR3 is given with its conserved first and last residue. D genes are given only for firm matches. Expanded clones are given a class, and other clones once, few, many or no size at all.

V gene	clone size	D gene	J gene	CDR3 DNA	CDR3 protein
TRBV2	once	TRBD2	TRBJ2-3	TGTGCCAGCAGCCCTCTAGCGGGAGGGGGCACAGATACGCAGTATTTT	CASSPLAGGGTDTQYF
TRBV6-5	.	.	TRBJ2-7	TGTGCCAGCAGTTCCCTCCGCGAGCAGTACTTC	CASSSLREQYF
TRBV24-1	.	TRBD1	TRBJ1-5	TGTGCCACCAGTGATTCTGGCAGGGGGCTTGGCAATCAGCCCCAGCATTTT	CATSDSGRGLGNQPQHF
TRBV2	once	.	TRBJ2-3	TGTGCCAGCAGCAAGGGGGATACGCAGTATTTT	CASSKGDTQYF
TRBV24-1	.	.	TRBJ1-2	TGTGCCACCAGTGAGGGGGACTATGGCTACACCTTC	CATSEGDYGYTF
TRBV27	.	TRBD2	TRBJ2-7	TGTGCCAGCAGTTGGGGACTAGGGGGCGAGCAGTACTTC	CASSWGLGGEQYF
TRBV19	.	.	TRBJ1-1	TGTGTCTCTTGGGGGGGATCGGGCGGCACTGAAGCTTTCTTT	CVSWGGSGGTEAFF
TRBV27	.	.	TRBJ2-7	TGTGCCAGCGCAATAGCCAGGGACTACGAGCAGTACTTC	CASAIARDYEQYF
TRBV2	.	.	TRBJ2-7	TGTGCCAGCAGTGAATGGCCAGGCCAACGCTCCTACGAGCAGTACTTC	CASSEWPGQRSYEQYF
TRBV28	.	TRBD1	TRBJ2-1	TGTGCCAGCAGTTTTAATAGTGGGACAGGGGATTTCGATGAGCAGTTCTTC	CASSFNSGTGDFDEQFF
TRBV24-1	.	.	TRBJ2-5	TGTGCCACCAGTGATCCTCTGCGGGAAGGAGAGACCCAGTACTTC	CATSDPLREGETQYF
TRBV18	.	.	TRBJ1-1	TGTGCCAGCTCACTACAGGAATCCACTGAAGCTTTCTTT	CASSLQESTEAFF
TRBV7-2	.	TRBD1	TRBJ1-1	TGTGCCAGCAGCCCAAGACAGGGCGGCACTGAAGCTTTCTTT	CASSPRQGGTEAFF
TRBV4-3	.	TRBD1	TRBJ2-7	TGCGCCAGCAGCCAAGTGTGGCAGGGGGACGGTTACGAGCAGTACTTC	CASSQVWQGDGYEQYF
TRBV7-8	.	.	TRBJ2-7	TGTGCCAGCAGCGGTGCAGGGGACTCCTCCTACGAGCAGTACTTC	CASSGAGDSSYEQYF
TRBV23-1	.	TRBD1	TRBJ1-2	TGCGCCAGCAGTCAAAGGACAGGAGCCTTATTAGGCTATGGCTACACCTTC	CASSQRTGALLGYGYTF
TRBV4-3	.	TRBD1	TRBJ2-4	TGCGCCAGCAGCCCAGGACAGGGGGGAACCAAAAACATTCAGTACTTC	CASSPGQGGTKNIQYF
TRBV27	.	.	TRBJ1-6	TGTGCCAGCAGTCTCAGGGTTGATTCACCCCTCCACTTT	CASSLRVDSPLHF
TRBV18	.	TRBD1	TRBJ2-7	TGTGCCAGCTCACTAACTCGGGACAGCCAGAACTACGAGCAGTACTTC	CASSLTRDSQNYEQYF
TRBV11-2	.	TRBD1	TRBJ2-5	TGTGCCAGCAGCCCGACAGGGGGTGAGACCCAGTACTTC	CASSPTGGETQYF
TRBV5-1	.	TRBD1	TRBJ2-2	TGCGCCAGCAGCTGGCAGGGGGCCGGGGAGCTGTTTTTT	CASSWQGAGELFF
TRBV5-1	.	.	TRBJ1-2	TGCGCCAGCAGCACCGGCGACAGGTCGGCTGGCTACACCTTC	CASSTGDRSAGYTF
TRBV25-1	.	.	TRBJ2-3	TGTGCCAGCAGTGATAGAAGGGGGGGGCTAGTGGCCTCGGATACGCAGTATTTT	CASSDRRGGLVASDTQYF
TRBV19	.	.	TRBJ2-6	TGTGCCAGTAGTATAGTAAGGGGAGATGGGGCCAACGTCCTGACTTTC	CASSIVRGDGANVLTF
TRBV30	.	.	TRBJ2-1	TGTGCCTGGGAACTAAGTCATGAGCAGTTCTTC	CAWELSHEQFF
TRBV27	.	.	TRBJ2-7	TGTGCCAGCAGTTTGGACCCCGCCTACGAGCAGTACTTC	CASSLDPAYEQYF
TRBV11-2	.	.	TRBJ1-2	TGTGCCAGCAGCTTAGAAATCGAGGGCTATGGCTACACCTTC	CASSLEIEGYGYTF
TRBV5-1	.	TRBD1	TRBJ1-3	TGCGCCAGCAGCTTGGAAACAGGGGGAGGGAACACCATATATTTT	CASSLETGGGNTIYF
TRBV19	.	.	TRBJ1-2	TGTGCCAGTAGTATAGACCGGGGCGACTATGGCTACACCTTC	CASSIDRGDYGYTF
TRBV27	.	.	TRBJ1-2	TGTGCCAGCAGCCCCGGGGGCTATGGCTACACCTTC	CASSPGGYGYTF
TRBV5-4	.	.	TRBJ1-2	TGTGCCAGCAGCTTGGGCCAGGCCTATGACTATGGCTACACCTTC	CASSLGQAYDYGYTF
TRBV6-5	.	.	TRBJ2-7	TGTGCCAGCAGCGTATCGCTGGGTCTTTCCTACGAGCAGTACTTC	CASSVSLGLSYEQYF
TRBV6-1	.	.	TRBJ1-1	TGTGCCAGCAGTGAATGGGGCGGGGGGAACACTGAAGCTTTCTTT	CASSEWGGGNTEAFF
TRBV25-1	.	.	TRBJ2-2	TGTGCCAGCAGTCGGCTTCTCGGGGGGGAGCTGTTTTTT	CASSRLLGGELFF
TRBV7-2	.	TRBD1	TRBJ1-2	TGTGCCAGCAGCCCTTCGGGACAGGGGCTTTCTTATGGCTACACCTTC	CASSPSGQGLSYGYTF
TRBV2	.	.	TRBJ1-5	TGTGCCAGCACCCCATCCCGTTATCAGCCCCAGCATTTT	CASTPSRYQPQHF
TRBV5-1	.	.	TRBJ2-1	TGCGCCAGCAGCGGTCACTGGACCAGGACCCAGTACAATGAGCAGTTCTTC	CASSGHWTRTQYNEQFF
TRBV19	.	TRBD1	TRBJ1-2	TGTGCCACCCTGACAGGGTCTAGATATGGCTACACCTTC	CATLTGSRYGYTF
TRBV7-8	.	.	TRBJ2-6	TGTGCCAGCAGCTTGGGTTCCGGCGTCCTGACTTTC	CASSLGSGVLTF
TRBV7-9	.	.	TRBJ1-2	TGTGCCAGCAGCCCCCCCGGGAGGGCTGGCTACACCTTC	CASSPPGRAGYTF
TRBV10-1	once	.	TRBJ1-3	TGCGCCAGCAGCGAGGGGGGCAGAGGAAACACCATATATTTT	CASSEGGRGNTIYF
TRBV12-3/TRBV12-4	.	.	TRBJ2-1	TGTGCCAGCAGCCTGAGCGATGAGCAGTTCTTC	CASSLSDEQFF
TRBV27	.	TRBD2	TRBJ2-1	TGTGCCAGCAGTACTAGCGGCTCCGCCAACAATGAGCAGTTCTTC	CASSTSGSANNEQFF
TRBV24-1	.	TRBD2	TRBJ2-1	TGTGCCACCAGTGATGGGCTAGCGGGATTCAAAAATGAGCAGTTCTTC	CATSDGLAGFKNEQFF
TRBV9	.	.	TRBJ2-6	TGTGCCAGCAGCGTAGTTTCCTCTGGGGCCAACGTCCTGACTTTC	CASSVVSSGANVLTF
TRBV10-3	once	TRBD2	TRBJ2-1	TGTGCCATCAGTGAGTCGGGACTAGCGGACAGACACAATGAGCAGTTCTTC	CAISESGLADRHNEQFF